Each of the 22 T cell receptor beta chains below was sequenced from the same sample in a study of neurological immune-mediated disorders. Regarding time point: longitudinal time-point 1 (baseline). TCRdb re-called the 5' RACE reads with MiXCR, one entry per CDR3 protein. The data contain 35,000 or so distinct CDR3 sequences, roughly 3.1% of them singletons. The sequenced material came from PBMCs. Every receptor here comes from a woman aged 55-69 years with multiple sclerosis.

Ten or more counts support this clonotype. The chain employs TRBV12-3 or TRBV12-4 and TRBJ1-5, with TRBD1 identical over 9 bases. V dropped 3 bases and J dropped 6; count of bases not matched to a gene: 3. This CDR3 has 14 residues. The CDR3 region has the DNA TGTGCCAGCAGTTTGACAGGGGGTACTCAGCCCCAGCATTTT. This translates into CASSLTGGTQPQHF.

This clonotype was counted many times. V is TRBV7-9 and J is TRBJ1-2; 7 positions agree with TRBD1. CDR1 and CDR2 (germline): SEHNR, FQNEAQ (reference sequence). CDR3 length equals 15 residues. V was clipped by 2 bases and J by 4 bases; unmatched bases: 7. CDR3 in DNA: TGTGCCAGCAGCTTATCGAGGACAGGCACCTATGGCTACACCTTC. This sequence encodes CASSLSRTGTYGYTF.

This clonotype was observed at least ten times. The chain is built from TRBV7-9 and TRBJ2-1; 7 positions agree with TRBD1. Per germline, CDR1 SEHNR and CDR2 FQNEAQ (reference sequence). CDR3 length equals 13 residues. The ends lost 4 bases at V and 7 bases at J; junction bases unmatched: 4. CDR3 amino acids: CASSYQQGNEQFF. In DNA, the CDR3 is TGTGCCAGCAGCTACCAACAGGGGAATGAGCAGTTCTTC. Using reference TRBV7-9 and TRBJ2-1 for the parts outside the CDR3, the full variable domain is DTGVSQNPRHKITKRGQNVTFRCDPISEHNRLYWYRQTLGQGPEFLTYFQNEAQLEKSRLLSDRFSAERPKGSFSTLEIQRTEQGDSAMYLCASSYQQGNEQFFGPGTRLTVL.

Ten or more counts support this clonotype. The J gene is TRBJ2-2, the V gene TRBV5-6; TRBD2 is a possible D gene (5 bases). Trimming took 4 bases from V and 4 from J, leaving 14 bases between them. The CDR3 is 15 residues long. Looked up from germline, CDR1 is SGHDT and CDR2 is YYEEEE. The CDR3 spells CASSGSATFTGELFF. CDR3 in DNA: TGTGCCAGCAGCGGTAGCGCTACCTTCACCGGGGAGCTGTTTTTT.

The sample holds many counts of this clonotype. The chain employs TRBV20-1 and TRBJ2-1; 8 bases map to TRBD2. Trimming at V came to 0 bases and at J to 3 bases, leaving 7 bases not matched to a gene. The CDR3 sequence is 16 residues long. Germline V CDR1 and CDR2: DFQATT, SNEGSKA (reference sequence). The DNA of the CDR3 is TGCAGTGCTAGAGAAGTAGGCGGGGGGTTCTACAATGAGCAGTTCTTC. Its translation is CSAREVGGGFYNEQFF.

This clonotype was seen ten or more times. V is TRBV5-1 and J is TRBJ2-1; TRBD1 matches at 9 bases. Germline lookup yields CDR1 SGHRS and CDR2 YFSETQ. V lost 5 bases and J lost 3; bases outside the gene matches: 6. The CDR3 length is 15 residues. CDR3 region: CASRPPGQGYNEQFF. The CDR3 DNA sequence: TGCGCCAGCAGACCCCCGGGACAGGGCTACAATGAGCAGTTCTTC. Supplemented by reference TRBV5-1 and TRBJ2-1, the full variable domain reads KAGVTQTPRYLIKTRGQQVTLSCSPISGHRSVSWYQQTPGQGLQFLFEYFSETQRNKGNFPGRFSGRQFSNSRSEMNVSTLELGDSALYLCASRPPGQGYNEQFFGPGTRLTVL.

This clonotype has ten or more counts. V and J are TRBV27 and TRBJ2-4; possible D gene TRBD1, 6 bases. Looked up from germline, CDR1 is MNHEY and CDR2 is SMNVEV (reference sequence). This CDR3 spans 13 amino acids. V was shortened by 6 bases and J by 9 bases, with 15 bases between the two germline ends. CDR3 sequence: CASSPLQGSIQYF. Here the CDR3 DNA reads TGTGCCAGCAGCCCCCTTCAGGGGAGCATTCAGTACTTC.

The sample holds many counts of this clonotype. The chain has TRBV5-1 and TRBJ2-3; a weak D match, TRBD1 (6 bases). Trimming stripped 3 bases from V and 1 base from J, with 12 bases between. Per the germline V gene, CDR1 is SGHRS and CDR2 is YFSETQ. The CDR3 runs to 15 residues. CDR3 region: CASSSGTPRTDTQYF. The CDR3 DNA follows: TGCGCCAGCAGCTCCGGGACACCTCGCACAGATACGCAGTATTTT.

This clonotype appeared many times. The CDR3 DNA reads as TGTGCCAGCACCCGGGACAGCCTTTACACTGAAGCTTTCTTT. The encoded protein is CASTRDSLYTEAFF. The V gene is TRBV28, the J gene TRBJ1-1, with TRBD1 matching 7 bases. Germline trimming cut 7 bases from V and 3 bases from J; bases unmatched to any gene: 8. CDR1 is MDHEN, CDR2 SYDVKM, per germline. The CDR3 sequence is 14 residues long.

This clonotype ranks as medium-sized (0.01 to 0.1%). The chain recombines TRBV20-1 with TRBJ2-1; maybe TRBD2 (5 bases). Trimming took 6 bases from V and 4 from J, leaving 13 bases between them. From germline, CDR1 is DFQATT and CDR2 SNEGSKA (reference sequence). The CDR3 length is 13 residues. CDR3 in amino acids: CSAHGKGYNEQFF. In DNA, the CDR3 is TGCAGTGCCCACGGGAAGGGATACAATGAGCAGTTCTTC.

This clonotype was recorded at least ten times. The chain is built from TRBV20-1 and TRBJ2-7; 7 positions match TRBD2. Looked up from germline, CDR1 is DFQATT and CDR2 is SNEGSKA (reference sequence). CDR3 size: 13 residues. V lost 2 bases and J lost 5; bases outside the gene matches: 6. CDR3 coding DNA: TGCAGTGCTAGACGCGGACTAGTCGACGAGCAGTACTTC. Amino acid sequence: CSARRGLVDEQYF.

This clonotype was observed a few times. The gene calls are TRBV6-5 and TRBJ2-7, with 10 bases fitting TRBD1. Per germline, CDR1 MNHEY and CDR2 SVGAGI. CDR3 length: 16 residues. The ends lost 1 base at V and 0 bases at J; junction bases unmatched: 3. This CDR3 reads CASSYWGQGSSYEQYF. CDR3 in DNA: TGTGCCAGCAGTTACTGGGGACAGGGGTCCTCCTACGAGCAGTACTTC.

Many counts were recorded for this clonotype. The chain recombines TRBV20-1 with TRBJ2-2; D possibly corresponds to TRBD1 (6 bases). Trimming removed 3 bases from V and 9 bases from J, with 14 bases in between. CDR3 size: 13 residues. Germline-derived CDR1 and CDR2 are DFQATT and SNEGSKA (reference sequence). CDR3 bases: TGCAGTGCTAGGATTTCAGGGGAGCGGGAGCTGTTTTTT. Amino acids: CSARISGERELFF.

This clonotype was seen repeatedly, ten times or more. The chain combines TRBV20-1 with TRBJ1-1; D gene uncertain. Germline lookup yields CDR1 DFQATT and CDR2 SNEGSKA (reference sequence). With 0 bases removed from V and 1 base from J, the gap between germline ends came to 12 bases. The CDR3 runs to 15 residues. As DNA, the CDR3 is TGCAGTGCTAGAGATGGGTCAGGAAGGAACACTGAAGCTTTCTTT. Translated: CSARDGSGRNTEAFF.

This clonotype has a handful of counts. J is TRBJ1-1 and V is TRBV14; D gene unclear. CDR1 and CDR2 from the germline V gene are SGHDN and FVKESK. V was shortened by 2 bases and J by 4 bases, with 11 bases between the two germline ends. The CDR3 is made up of 14 amino acids. CDR3 loop: CASSQRTRTTEAFF. The CDR3 region has the DNA TGTGCCAGCAGCCAACGGACCCGGACCACTGAAGCTTTCTTT.

In its sample, this clonotype was seen many times. The chain is built from TRBV6-5 and TRBJ1-1; D possibly corresponds to TRBD1 (5 bases). Trimming took off 6 bases at V and 1 base at J, with 15 bases between the two ends. The CDR3 is 15 amino acids. Looked up from germline, CDR1 is MNHEY and CDR2 is SVGAGI. The CDR3 here is CASRPTTDRNTEAFF. The CDR3, as DNA: TGTGCCAGCAGACCTACGACAGACCGGAACACTGAAGCTTTCTTT.

This clonotype was counted many times. The V gene is TRBV5-6, the J gene TRBJ1-1; D possibly corresponds to TRBD1 (6 bases). The V gene lost 3 bases and the J gene lost 1 base, with 10 bases spanning the gap. The CDR3 loop spans 14 amino acids. Germline V lookup: CDR1 SGHDT, CDR2 YYEEEE. CDR3 DNA: TGTGCCAGCAGCTGGGGGACACGGAACACTGAAGCTTTCTTT. This gives the protein CASSWGTRNTEAFF.

In this sample, this clonotype turned up many times. The CDR3 protein is CASSLSAGGGGTEAFF. CDR3 DNA sequence: TGCGCCAGCAGCTTGTCGGCAGGGGGAGGGGGCACTGAAGCTTTCTTT. The rearrangement uses TRBV5-1 and TRBJ1-1; TRBD1 aligns across 7 bases. The CDR3 consists of 16 residues. Trimming removed 1 base from V and 4 bases from J; junction bases left unmatched: 10. Germline lookup yields CDR1 SGHRS and CDR2 YFSETQ.

This clonotype was counted at least ten times. This sequence joins TRBV3-1 and TRBJ1-1; D might be TRBD1 (6 bases). CDR1 and CDR2 from the germline V gene are LGHDT and YNNKEL (reference sequence). V lost 2 bases and J lost 8, with 9 bases in between. The CDR3 extends over 12 amino acids. The CDR3 DNA reads TGTGCCAGCAGCCAAACAGGGTTAGAAGCTTTCTTT. Its translation is CASSQTGLEAFF.

This clonotype occurred many times. The rearrangement uses TRBV5-1 and TRBJ2-3; tentatively, D is TRBD1 or TRBD2 (5 bases each). Looked up from germline, CDR1 is SGHRS and CDR2 is YFSETQ. This CDR3 has 16 amino acids. V was clipped by 0 bases and J by 3 bases, with 14 bases between them. Here the CDR3 reads CASSLAPGDGTDTQYF. DNA of the CDR3: TGCGCCAGCAGCTTGGCCCCCGGGGACGGAACAGATACGCAGTATTTT.

The genes are TRBV20-1 and TRBJ2-7; D ambiguous. The CDR3 sequence is 12 residues long. The V end lost 5 bases, the J end lost 1 base, and 9 bases lay between the germline ends. CDR1 is DFQATT, CDR2 SNEGSKA, per germline (reference sequence). The CDR3 DNA reads as TGCAGTGCTCCCCACCAGTCCTACGAGCAGTACTTC. It yields the protein CSAPHQSYEQYF.

This clonotype was observed many times. V and J are TRBV4-2 and TRBJ2-3; TRBD2 matches 9 bases. The CDR3 contains 17 residues. The ends lost 1 base at V and 2 bases at J; junction bases unmatched: 7. Looked up from germline, CDR1 is LGHNA and CDR2 is YNFKEQ. CDR3 sequence: CASSQVRLAEDTDTQYF. The CDR3 bases are TGTGCCAGCAGCCAAGTCAGACTAGCGGAGGACACAGATACGCAGTATTTT.